This record covers a single T cell receptor (beta chain). Between the trimmed V and J ends, which lost 4 bases and 5 bases, there was a span of 11 bases. This CDR3 has 13 residues. Germline lookup yields CDR1 LGHDT and CDR2 YNNKEL (reference sequence). Using immunoSEQ multiplex PCR, the repertoire was profiled, and TCRdb retains in-frame clones only, with some absent. The sample contains over 400,000 clones, approximately 92% of which appear only once. The sample originates from a study of Ad26.COV2.S vaccination and SARS-CoV-2 variants. Treatment given: around 19 received Ad26.COV2.S at low or high dose, single or two shots; 5 received placebo; per-sample allocation not given. The samples were gathered on day 63 after the first injection of vaccine or placebo. Adults aged 18-55 years in Boston included the donor.

The sequencing here drew on peripheral blood, taken in a trial of Ad26.COV2.S vaccine versus placebo. The clonotype comes from a person aged 18-65 years who received the Ad26.COV2.S COVID-19 vaccine or a placebo. V and J are TRBV3-1 (or the pseudogene TRBV3-2) and TRBJ1-1; D gene ambiguous. The CDR3 DNA is TGTGCCAGCAGCCCGCAGGCTGGGACTGAAGCTTTCTTT. Translation gives CASSPQAGTEAFF.